These T cell receptor beta chains were read from a single sample in a study of cytomegalovirus exposure and HLA in healthy donors. Produced via immunoSEQ multiplex PCR; TCRdb's table is partial and in-frame only. Here the sample spans 100,000 to 140,000 clones, around 73% being singletons. Sequencing was done on a sample of PBMCs. The receptors originated from a man aged 25 to 40 in good health and CMV-seronegative. Both conserved end residues are part of each CDR3. D genes are given only for firm matches. Only some rows state a clone size, as once, few, many or a class for expanded clones.

.	TRBV4-2	once	16	TRBJ2-3	TGTGCCAGCAGCCAGGCCCCGGACACCTCTTGGGATACGCAGTATTTT	CASSQAPDTSWDTQYF
TRBD1	TRBV28	.	14	TRBJ1-4	TGTGCCAGCAGCGGACAGGGGTGGGGAGAAAAACTGTTTTTT	CASSGQGWGEKLFF
TRBD2	TRBV6-6	few	15	TRBJ2-3	TGTGCCAGCAGTTCCATAGCGGGGGAACGAGATACGCAGTATTTT	CASSSIAGERDTQYF
.	TRBV19	.	14	TRBJ2-1	TGTGCCAGCCGGCGGGTTAGCGGTTACAATGAGCAGTTCTTC	CASRRVSGYNEQFF
.	TRBV5-6	.	16	TRBJ1-6	TGTGCCAGCAGCTTGTTTGGACAGACTCAAAATTCACCCCTCCACTTT	CASSLFGQTQNSPLHF
.	TRBV6-1	once	13	TRBJ2-7	TGTGCCAGCAGTGAGGGCATAGCCTACGAGCAGTACTTC	CASSEGIAYEQYF
TRBD2	TRBV28	.	17	TRBJ2-1	TGTGCCAGCAGTTTCCGGCGGGAGAGGGGAAGAGTGAATGAGCAGTTCTTC	CASSFRRERGRVNEQFF
TRBD1	TRBV4-1	few	15	TRBJ1-1	TGCGCCAGCAGCCAAGATCCAGGGGGCGACACTGAAGCTTTCTTT	CASSQDPGGDTEAFF
.	TRBV27	.	18	TRBJ2-3	TGTGCCAGCAGCCCCCGGGACATTAGACCTTCTAGCACAGATACGCAGTATTTT	CASSPRDIRPSSTDTQYF
TRBD1	TRBV11-2	few	15	TRBJ2-7	TGTGCCAGCAGCTTAGAGGGACAGGTGATCTACGAGCAGTACTTC	CASSLEGQVIYEQYF
TRBD2	TRBV28	.	17	TRBJ2-3	TGTGCCAGCAGTTTCGGACTAGCGGGACATGCGGGAGATACGCAGTATTTT	CASSFGLAGHAGDTQYF
.	TRBV10-3	.	15	TRBJ2-3	TGTGCCATCAGTGAGGGGGCGATGAGCATAGATACGCAGTATTTT	CAISEGAMSIDTQYF
TRBD2	TRBV5-4	.	16	TRBJ2-3	TGTGCCAGCAGCACCCCCGGGACTAGCGGGACGGATACGCAGTATTTT	CASSTPGTSGTDTQYF
.	TRBV6-5	.	14	TRBJ2-7	TGTGCCAGCAGCCCGCAGGGACTTTACTACGAGCAGTACTTC	CASSPQGLYYEQYF